Shown below are 17 T cell receptor beta chains from a single sample sequenced in a study of shared clonotypes between healthy human individuals. Profiling relied on immunoSEQ multiplex PCR, and the TCRdb table lists in-frame clones only, not all of them. The sample has about 1 million clones, approximately 78% seen once; the top ten hold more than 0.5%. Sequencing used memory CD4+ T cells from PBMCs. Subset given: CD45RA-negative fraction. Every receptor here comes from a man between 18 and 29 years old in good health. Some clones in this sample may be carry-over from other donors' samples.

The V gene is TRBV28, the J gene TRBJ1-2, with no clear D. The CDR3 has 13 residues. From germline, CDR1 is MDHEN and CDR2 SYDVKM. Deletions cut 0 bases from V and 4 bases from J, with 6 bases between. CDR3 residues: CASSLWSVYGYTF. The CDR3 bases are TGTGCCAGCAGTTTATGGTCGGTCTATGGCTACACCTTC.

V usage is TRBV9 and J usage is TRBJ2-2; TRBD2 aligns across 9 bases. The CDR3 length is 17 residues. CDR1 is SGDLS and CDR2 is YYNGEE in the germline V gene. Trimming cost V 4 bases and J 1 base; bases outside gene matches: 8. The CDR3 DNA is TGTGCCAGCAGCCCTATGGGTAGCGGGGGGAACACCGGGGAGCTGTTTTTT. It specifies CASSPMGSGGNTGELFF.

The rearrangement links TRBV5-1 to TRBJ1-3; D perhaps matches TRBD1 (5 bases). Germline CDR1 SGHRS, CDR2 YFSETQ. This CDR3 has 15 amino acids. V was trimmed by 6 bases and J by 0 bases, leaving 13 bases between them. CDR3 sequence: CASNSGGYSGNTIYF. CDR3 DNA: TGCGCCAGCAACTCTGGGGGTTACTCTGGAAACACCATATATTTT.

The rearrangement links TRBV9 to TRBJ2-7; 9 bases fit TRBD2. V lost 0 bases to trimming and J lost 7 bases; unmatched junction nucleotides: 14. Germline V gene lookup returns CDR1 SGDLS and CDR2 YYNGEE. The CDR3 totals 17 residues. CDR3 sequence reads: CASSVGEGGREMKEQYF. The CDR3 nucleotides are TGTGCCAGCAGCGTAGGAGAGGGCGGGAGGGAAATGAAGGAGCAGTACTTC. The full variable domain, completed using reference TRBV9 and TRBJ2-7, is DSGVTQTPKHLITATGQRVTLRCSPRSGDLSVYWYQQSLDQGLQFLIQYYNGEERAKGNILERFSAQQFPDLHSELNLSSLELGDSALYFCASSVGEGGREMKEQYFGPGTRLTVT.

V is TRBV5-5 and J is TRBJ2-3; possibly TRBD2 for D (5 bases). Per the germline V gene, CDR1 is SGHKS and CDR2 is YYEKEE (reference sequence). Trimming took 7 bases from V and 2 from J, leaving 20 bases between them. The CDR3 extends over 16 amino acids. The CDR3 protein is CASSLWIPGDTDTQYF. The DNA for the CDR3 is TGTGCCAGCTCCTTGTGGATACCCGGGGACACAGATACGCAGTATTTT.

The chain couples TRBV29-1 to TRBJ1-1; D is unresolved. Germline values: CDR1 SQVTM, CDR2 ANQGSEA. Trimming stripped 6 bases from V and 1 base from J, with 12 bases between. This CDR3 region has 13 residues. The CDR3 bases are TGCAGCGTCTGCCCCCTCCGGAACACTGAAGCTTTCTTT. Translating gives CSVCPLRNTEAFF.

For the CDR3, the DNA is TGTGCCAGCAGAGACCTCCCGGGGAAGGGGGGAGAGACCCAGTACTTC. Encoded protein: CASRDLPGKGGETQYF. The chain uses TRBV28 and TRBJ2-5; D is perhaps TRBD1 or TRBD2 (6 bases each). Germline CDR1 and CDR2: MDHEN and SYDVKM. This CDR3 is built from 16 residues. V lost 6 bases, J lost 4 bases, and 21 bases lay in between.

The genes are TRBV30 and TRBJ2-5; a weak D match, TRBD1 (6 bases). The DNA end lines up better with TRBJ2-7; the J call may be wrong. Germline loops: CDR1 GTSNPN, CDR2 SVGIG (reference sequence). The CDR3 spans 15 residues. The CDR3 bases are TGTGCCTGGAGTGTTCCCCACAGGGTCGACTACGAGCAGTACTTC. It is translated as CAWSVPHRVDYEQYF.

The chain is built from TRBV7-9 and TRBJ2-3; D uncertain. The CDR3 has 11 amino acids. V was trimmed by 4 bases and J by 7 bases, leaving 6 bases between them. CDR1 and CDR2 from the germline V gene are SEHNR and FQNEAQ (reference sequence). This chain's CDR3 is CASSSRYTQYF. In nucleotides, the CDR3 is TGTGCCAGCAGCTCGAGATATACGCAGTATTTT. The entire variable domain, with the rest obtained from reference TRBV7-9 and TRBJ2-3, is as follows: DTGVSQNPRHKITKRGQNVTFRCDPISEHNRLYWYRQTLGQGPEFLTYFQNEAQLEKSRLLSDRFSAERPKGSFSTLEIQRTEQGDSAMYLCASSSRYTQYFGPGTRLTVL.

The chain carries TRBV7-2 and TRBJ2-7; D is undetermined. The length of the CDR3 is 14 residues. The ends were cut back, 1 base at V and 2 bases at J, with 9 bases in the middle. Germline V gene lookup returns CDR1 SGHTA and CDR2 FQGNSA. The CDR3 DNA follows: TGTGCCAGCAGCTTAGGAGTCGGAACCTACGAGCAGTACTTC. It translates to CASSLGVGTYEQYF. The full variable domain, its missing parts supplied by reference TRBV7-2 and TRBJ2-7, is GAGVSQSPSNKVTEKGKDVELRCDPISGHTALYWYRQSLGQGLEFLIYFQGNSAPDKSGLPSDRFSAERTGGSVSTLTIQRTQQEDSAVYLCASSLGVGTYEQYFGPGTRLTVT.

In its sample, this clone was seen a few times. The chain combines TRBV2 with TRBJ2-7; 10 bases align to TRBD1. Germline V lookup: CDR1 SNHLY, CDR2 FYNNEI. The J segment lost 5 bases and the V segment lost 7 bases, leaving 5 bases of the junction unmatched. The CDR3 totals 13 residues. The CDR3 is CASNSDRGDEQYF. The CDR3 DNA follows: TGTGCCAGCAACTCGGACAGGGGGGACGAGCAGTACTTC.

On this clone itself: Additional DNA sequences in this sample encode the identical CDR3. The rearrangement links TRBV5-1 to TRBJ1-3, with 7 bases identical to TRBD1. Germline CDR1 and CDR2: SGHRS and YFSETQ. This CDR3 contains 15 residues. Losses at the gene ends were 2 bases for V and 0 bases for J; bases not matched to a gene: 2. The CDR3 sequence is CASSFTGVSGNTIYF. The CDR3 DNA sequence: TGCGCCAGCAGCTTTACAGGGGTCTCTGGAAACACCATATATTTT.

This chain uses TRBV2 with TRBJ1-2, with D possibly TRBD1 on 5 matching bases. Germline values: CDR1 SNHLY, CDR2 FYNNEI. This CDR3 is built from 13 residues. The germline V and J ends were trimmed by 11 bases and 5 bases, with 18 bases remaining between them. In nucleotides, the CDR3 is TGTGCCGGCAACCCGCAGGGTGAATATGGCTACACCTTC. This encodes CAGNPQGEYGYTF. Looking up the rest from reference TRBV2 and TRBJ1-2 gives the full variable domain: EPEVTQTPSHQVTQMGQEVILRCVPISNHLYFYWYRQILGQKVEFLVSFYNNEISEKSEIFDDQFSVERPDGSNFTLKIRSTKLEDSAMYFCAGNPQGEYGYTFGSGTRLTVV.

This chain uses TRBV5-4 with TRBJ2-5; 9 bases match TRBD2. From germline, CDR1 is SGHNT and CDR2 YYREEE (reference sequence). The CDR3 extends over 15 amino acids. Trimming cost V 1 base and J 3 bases; bases outside gene matches: 4. CDR3 in DNA: TGTGCCAGCAGCTTGAAGATAGCGGGAGAAGAGACCCAGTACTTC. Translation: CASSLKIAGEETQYF.

This chain joins TRBV7-2 and TRBJ1-4, with unresolved D. CDR1 and CDR2 from the germline V gene are SGHTA and FQGNSA. V was clipped by 1 base and J by 7 bases, with 7 bases between them. The CDR3 loop spans 13 amino acids. CDR3 loop: CASSLEIGEKLFF. Here the CDR3 DNA reads TGTGCCAGCAGCTTAGAGATCGGTGAAAAACTGTTTTTT.

The genes are TRBV6-1 and TRBJ1-1; D is perhaps TRBD1 (5 bases). The CDR3 is 15 amino acids. Per germline, CDR1 MNHNS and CDR2 SASEGT. Between the trimmed V and J ends, which lost 3 bases and 2 bases, there was a span of 13 bases. The CDR3 DNA sequence: TGTGCCAGCAGTGACCCTTGGACACTAAACACTGAAGCTTTCTTT. Protein: CASSDPWTLNTEAFF.

The chain's CDR3 is CASSVGSQVPEQYF. In nucleotides, the CDR3 is TGTGCCAGCAGCGTAGGCTCACAGGTCCCCGAGCAGTACTTC. The chain couples TRBV9 to TRBJ2-7, with D possibly being TRBD1 (5 bases). V was pared by 0 bases and J by 6 bases, with 13 bases between. Per germline, CDR1 SGDLS and CDR2 YYNGEE. This CDR3 contains 14 residues.